This T cell receptor beta chain was recovered during a study of shared clonotypes between healthy human individuals. Trimming took 3 bases from V and 1 from J; bases not matched to a gene: 4. The germline V gene encodes CDR1 SGHDN and CDR2 FVKESK. This CDR3 is built from 16 residues. The team ran DNA from unsorted PBMCs on ten immunoSEQ deep assay plates for sequencing. The data were produced by immunoSEQ multiplex PCR, yet TCRdb's version contains in-frame clones alone and is incomplete. Of around 450,000 clones listed, around 75% were seen once; the top ten hold under 15%. V and J are TRBV14 and TRBJ2-3, with 10 bases fitting TRBD2. The clonotype comes from a middle-aged woman in good health. Some clones in this sample may be carry-over from other donors' samples. Material: PBMCs. CDR3 amino acids: CASSQGTSARTDTQYF. Here the CDR3 DNA reads TGTGCCAGCAGCCAGGGGACTAGCGCCCGCACAGATACGCAGTATTTT. The whole variable domain, filled in from reference TRBV14 and TRBJ2-3, reads EAGVTQFPSHSVIEKGQTVTLRCDPISGHDNLYWYRRVMGKEIKFLLHFVKESKQDESGMPNNRFLAERTGGTYSTLKVQPAELEDSGVYFCASSQGTSARTDTQYFGPGTRLTVL.